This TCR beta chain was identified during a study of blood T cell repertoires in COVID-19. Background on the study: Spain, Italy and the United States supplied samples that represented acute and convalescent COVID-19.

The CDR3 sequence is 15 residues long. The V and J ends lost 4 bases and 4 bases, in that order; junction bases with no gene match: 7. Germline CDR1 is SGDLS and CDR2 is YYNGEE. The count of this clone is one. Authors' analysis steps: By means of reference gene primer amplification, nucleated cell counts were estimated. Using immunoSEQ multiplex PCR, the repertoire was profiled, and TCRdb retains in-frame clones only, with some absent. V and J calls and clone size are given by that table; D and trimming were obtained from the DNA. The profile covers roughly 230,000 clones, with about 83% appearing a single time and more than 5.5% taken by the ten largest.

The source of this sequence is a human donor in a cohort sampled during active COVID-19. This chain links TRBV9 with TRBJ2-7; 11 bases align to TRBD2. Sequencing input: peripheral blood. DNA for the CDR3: TGTGCCAGCAGCACAACTAGCGGGGGAATATACGAGCAGTACTTC. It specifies CASSTTSGGIYEQYF.